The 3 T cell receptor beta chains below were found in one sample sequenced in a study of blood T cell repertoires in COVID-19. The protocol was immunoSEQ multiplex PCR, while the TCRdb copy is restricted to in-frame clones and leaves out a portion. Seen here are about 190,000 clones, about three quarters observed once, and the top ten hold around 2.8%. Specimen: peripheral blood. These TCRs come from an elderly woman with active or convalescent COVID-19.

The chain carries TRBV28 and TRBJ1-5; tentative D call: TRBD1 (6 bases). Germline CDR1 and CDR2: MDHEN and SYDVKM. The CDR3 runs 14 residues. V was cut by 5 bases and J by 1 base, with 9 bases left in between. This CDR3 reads CASSPGQSNQPQHF. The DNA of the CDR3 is TGTGCCAGCAGTCCGGGACAAAGCAATCAGCCCCAGCATTTT.

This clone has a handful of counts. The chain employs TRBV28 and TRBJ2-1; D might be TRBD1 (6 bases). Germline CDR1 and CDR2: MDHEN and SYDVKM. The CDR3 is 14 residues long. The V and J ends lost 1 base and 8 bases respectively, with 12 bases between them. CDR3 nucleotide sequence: TGTGCCAGCAGTTTATTAACAGGGAGCGATGAGCAGTTCTTC. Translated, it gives CASSLLTGSDEQFF.

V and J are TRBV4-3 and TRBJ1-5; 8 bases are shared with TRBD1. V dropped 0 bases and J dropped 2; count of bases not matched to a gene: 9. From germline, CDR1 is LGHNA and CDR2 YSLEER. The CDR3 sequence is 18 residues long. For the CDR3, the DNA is TGCGCCAGCAGCCAAGAGGCGGCAGGGGGCATGGGCAATCAGCCCCAGCATTTT. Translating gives CASSQEAAGGMGNQPQHF.